A single sample is the source of the 24 T cell receptor beta chains below, sequenced in a study of glioma-infiltrating T cells. The iRepertoire nested amplicon-rescue multiplex PCR amplified TCR alpha and beta CDR3s from RNA. TCRdb ran MiXCR on the multiplex PCR reads and lists one entry per CDR3 protein. The sample has approximately 400,000 distinct CDR3 sequences; roughly two fifths are singletons. Sequencing was performed on glioma tissue, nonneoplastic brain tissue, or PBMCs (not recorded which). Every receptor here comes from a human donor with low-grade glioma or glioblastoma, undergoing nonglioma brain surgery, or in good health (not recorded which).

This chain links TRBV4-1 with TRBJ2-5; 7 nucleotides align to TRBD1. CDR1 is MGHRA, CDR2 YSYEKL, per germline. This CDR3 spans 15 amino acids. V gave up 1 base and J gave up 3 bases; unmatched junction bases: 5. The CDR3 loop is CASSQGWGQKETQYF. DNA for the CDR3: TGCGCCAGCAGCCAAGGATGGGGACAGAAAGAGACCCAGTACTTC.

The chain recombines TRBV19 with TRBJ2-1; TRBD2 matches at 13 bases. In germline, CDR1 is LNHDA, CDR2 SQIVND (reference sequence). CDR3 length equals 15 residues. The V segment lost 6 bases and the J segment 9 bases; nucleotides outside the gene matches: 8. CDR3 residues: CASSGTSGREGEQFF. Here the CDR3 DNA reads TGTGCCAGTAGCGGAACTAGCGGGAGGGAGGGTGAGCAGTTCTTC.

Many counts were recorded for this clonotype. This chain connects TRBV6-1 to TRBJ1-5; D is undetermined. The germline V gene has CDR1 MNHNS and CDR2 SASEGT. The CDR3 is 15 amino acids. Trimming left V 6 bases short and J 3 bases short, with 15 bases between. CDR3 nucleotides: TGTGCCAGCAGCGTAGACGGGATAGACAATCAGCCCCAGCATTTT. Residues: CASSVDGIDNQPQHF.

Comments on this clonotype: Germline and junction disagree at one end, which may indicate a read error. The rearrangement joins TRBV20-1 to TRBJ2-5; 7 bases fit TRBD1. The CDR3 covers 15 residues. Germline V CDR1 and CDR2: DFQATT, SNEGSKA (reference sequence). CDR3 sequence (DNA): TGCGGTGCTAGAGATGGCAGGGGGTACCAAGAGACCCAGTACTTC. Its translation: CGARDGRGYQETQYF.

Notes on this clonotype: A read error is possible here, since a much larger clone lies one base away. The chain links TRBV7-9 to TRBJ2-1; 8 bases agree with TRBD2. Germline V gene data show CDR1 as SEHNR and CDR2 as FQNEAQ (reference sequence). This CDR3 region has 15 residues. Here the CDR3 DNA reads TGTGCCAGCAGCCCCGGGGTAGCGGGATACAATGAGCAGTCCTTC. This sequence encodes CASSPGVAGYNEQSF.

To note about this clonotype: This clone may be a read error of a much larger clone one base away. The chain recombines TRBV27 with TRBJ1-6; TRBD1 aligns across 8 bases. Germline V gene lookup returns CDR1 MNHEY and CDR2 SMNVEV (reference sequence). The CDR3 totals 14 residues. CDR3 sequence reads: CVSSPTGVRPTLHF. DNA of the CDR3: TGTGTCAGCAGTCCGACAGGGGTCCGTCCGACCCTCCACTTT.

The chain combines TRBV12-5 with TRBJ2-5; no firm D call. The CDR3 is 13 amino acids. Germline values: CDR1 LGHNT, CDR2 FRNRAP. V was trimmed by 3 bases and J by 2 bases, leaving 7 bases between them. This CDR3 is CASGFWSQETQYF. CDR3 sequence (DNA): TGTGCTAGTGGTTTCTGGTCTCAAGAGACCCAGTACTTC.

The chain combines TRBV10-3 with TRBJ2-1, with TRBD2 identical over 8 bases. CDR1 and CDR2 from the germline V gene are ENHRY and SYGVKD. V lost 4 bases and J lost 6; bases outside the gene matches: 14. The CDR3 consists of 17 residues. CDR3 nucleotide sequence: TGTGCCATCAGTGGTGCCTTGGAGCGGGAGTCGGTCAATGAGCAGTTCTTC. This translates into CAISGALERESVNEQFF.

This clonotype turned up a few times. The chain employs TRBV7-2 and TRBJ2-5, with 9 bases lining up with TRBD1. J lost 7 bases, V lost 4 bases, and 4 bases had no gene match. Per the germline V gene, CDR1 is SGHTA and CDR2 is FQGNSA. The CDR3 sequence is 13 residues long. The CDR3 DNA sequence: TGTGCCAGCAGCTCGGGACAGGGTGGGACCCAGTACTTC. It specifies CASSSGQGGTQYF.

Points on this clonotype: A much larger clonotype is one base distant, so this may be a read error. V is TRBV6-5 and J is TRBJ1-6; D gene unclear. This CDR3 contains 14 residues. Germline assignment: CDR1 MNHEY and CDR2 SVGAGI. CDR3 DNA sequence: TGTGTCAGCAGTGGTCGCAGCCTTAATTCACCCCTCCACTTT. The encoded protein is CVSSGRSLNSPLHF.

The rearrangement uses TRBV28 and TRBJ2-7; D gene uncertain. The ends were cut back, 2 bases at V and 3 bases at J, with 8 bases in the middle. The CDR3 contains 13 residues. Germline-derived CDR1 and CDR2 are MDHEN and SYDVKM. The CDR3, as DNA: TGTGCCAGCAGTTTACGGCAAAACTACGAGCAGTACTTC. Translating gives CASSLRQNYEQYF.

This clonotype was seen only a few times. CDR3 sequence reads: CASSLEASGTGELFF. The CDR3, as DNA: TGCGCCAGCAGCTTGGAAGCTAGCGGAACCGGGGAGCTGTTTTTT. The chain carries TRBV5-1 and TRBJ2-2, with 7 bases matching TRBD2. The CDR3 is 15 amino acids. Germline CDR1 and CDR2: SGHRS and YFSETQ. V shed 0 bases and J 5 bases; nucleotides not matched to a gene: 4.

In its sample, this clonotype was seen a few times. This chain uses TRBV4-3 with TRBJ2-1; the D gene is possibly TRBD2 (5 bases). CDR1 is LGHNA, CDR2 YSLEER, per germline. Trimming stripped 4 bases from V and 8 bases from J, with 12 bases between. The CDR3 is 13 residues long. The CDR3 DNA is TGCGCCAGCAGCCGAGACTGGAGGCATGAGCAGTTCTTC. The encoded protein is CASSRDWRHEQFF.

V and J are TRBV5-4 and TRBJ2-1; D might be TRBD2 (6 bases). The CDR3 is 15 amino acids. Trimming cost V 0 bases and J 6 bases, with 13 bases left between them. Germline lookup yields CDR1 SGHNT and CDR2 YYREEE (reference sequence). CDR3 residues: CASSLVAAKANEQFF. Written as DNA, the CDR3 is TGTGCCAGCAGCTTGGTAGCGGCGAAGGCCAATGAGCAGTTCTTC.

The rearrangement links TRBV11-2 to TRBJ2-1, with D possibly being TRBD2 (6 bases). From germline, CDR1 is SGHAT and CDR2 FQNNGV. This CDR3 spans 16 amino acids. Trimming removed 5 bases at V and 3 bases at J, with 17 bases between. The CDR3 bases are TGTGCCAGCAGCCGTTGGGGTAGGGAGGACTACAATGAGCAGTTCTTC. Translated, it gives CASSRWGREDYNEQFF.

In this sample, this clonotype turned up many times. This chain uses TRBV27 with TRBJ1-5, with D uncertain. The CDR3 sequence is 13 residues long. V was clipped by 0 bases and J by 7 bases, with 7 bases between them. CDR1 MNHEY and CDR2 SMNVEV come from the germline V gene (reference sequence). Here the CDR3 reads CASSLSVQQPQHF. The CDR3 nucleotides read TGTGCCAGCAGTTTATCGGTCCAACAGCCCCAGCATTTT.

The chain carries TRBV7-2 and TRBJ2-4; perhaps TRBD2 as D (5 bases). This CDR3 spans 13 amino acids. V was cut by 3 bases and J by 14 bases, with 17 bases left in between. In germline, CDR1 is SGHTA, CDR2 FQGNSA. The CDR3 DNA follows: TGTGCCAGCAGCTTCGGACTTCCCCCGATTAAGTACTTC. This sequence encodes CASSFGLPPIKYF.

There are many counts of this clonotype. The V call is TRBV27, the J call TRBJ2-3; D possibly corresponds to TRBD2 (6 bases). In germline, CDR1 is MNHEY, CDR2 SMNVEV (reference sequence). Trimming took 10 bases from V and 4 from J, leaving 15 bases between them. This CDR3 contains 13 residues. CDR3 nucleotides: TGTGCCACCCTGACTAGGGGCGCAGATACGCAGTATTTT. Protein: CATLTRGADTQYF.

This clonotype was observed a few times. V usage is TRBV5-6 and J usage is TRBJ2-7, with D possibly matching TRBD1 (6 bases). The ends were cut back, 1 base at V and 6 bases at J, with 17 bases in the middle. Germline lookup yields CDR1 SGHDT and CDR2 YYEEEE. The CDR3 is 15 residues long. This CDR3 is CASSLYEGVFSEQYF. For the CDR3, the DNA is TGTGCCAGCAGCTTGTACGAGGGGGTTTTTAGCGAGCAGTACTTC.

This clonotype appeared many times. The V call is TRBV20-1, the J call TRBJ2-5; 8 bases line up with TRBD1. This CDR3 spans 14 amino acids. Germline-derived CDR1 and CDR2 are DFQATT and SNEGSKA (reference sequence). The V gene end was trimmed by 6 bases and the J gene end by 1 base; junction bases not matched to a gene: 7. The CDR3 protein is CSAVDRVSQETQYF. The CDR3 nucleotides are TGCAGTGCCGTGGACAGGGTCTCCCAAGAGACCCAGTACTTC.

Many counts were recorded for this clonotype. This sequence joins TRBV27 and TRBJ1-2; the match to TRBD1 covers 9 bases. Germline V gene data show CDR1 as MNHEY and CDR2 as SMNVEV (reference sequence). The CDR3 runs 14 residues. The V segment lost 2 bases and the J segment 8 bases; nucleotides outside the gene matches: 6. CDR3: CASSLNRGLIGYTF. The DNA of the CDR3 is TGTGCCAGCAGTTTAAACAGGGGGCTTATCGGCTACACCTTC.

This clonotype was observed a handful of times. The junction and the germline gene differ at one end; a read error may be behind it. As DNA, the CDR3 is TGTGCCAGCAGTTCGACCGGGACAGGGAACGGCTATGGCTACGCCTTC. This gives the protein CASSSTGTGNGYGYAF. This chain uses TRBV28 with TRBJ1-2; 9 nucleotides agree with TRBD1. CDR1 and CDR2 (germline): MDHEN, SYDVKM. CDR3 length: 16 residues.

The V call is TRBV12-3 or TRBV12-4, the J call TRBJ2-3; unclear D gene. V shed 6 bases and J shed 2 bases, with 12 bases lying between them. The CDR3 contains 14 residues. CDR3 sequence: CASSEHSDTDTQYF. The CDR3 coding sequence is TGTGCCAGCAGCGAACACTCTGACACAGATACGCAGTATTTT.

The sample holds a few counts of this clonotype. The rearrangement joins TRBV12-3 or TRBV12-4 to TRBJ2-3; D unclear. Trimming cost V 3 bases and J 9 bases, with 16 bases left between them. The CDR3 consists of 14 residues. The CDR3 nucleotides read TGTGCCAGCAGTTTTGACACGTCGGTTGGCACGCAGTATTTT. It specifies CASSFDTSVGTQYF.